The 26 T cell receptor beta chains in this list originate from one sample, sequenced in a study of CD8 T cells in Susac syndrome. Random hexamers were used to reverse transcribe the RNA input (0.5 to 1 ug). One entry per CDR3 protein results from TCRdb running MiXCR on the immunoSEQ multiplex PCR reads. The sample has approximately 120,000 distinct CDR3 sequences, around 94% seen once; the top ten hold around 0.21%. Material: CD8+ T cells from PBMCs. The receptor source for this set is a human donor with Susac syndrome.

This clonotype has a handful of counts. The genes are TRBV19 and TRBJ2-7, with 9 bases that match TRBD1. The CDR3 covers 15 residues. Germline trimming cut 6 bases from V and 1 base from J; bases unmatched to any gene: 7. Per the germline V gene, CDR1 is LNHDA and CDR2 is SQIVND (reference sequence). The CDR3 DNA reads TGTGCCAGTAGCCTGACGGGGACAGGGTCCTACGAGCAGTACTTC. It encodes CASSLTGTGSYEQYF.

The chain has TRBV9 and TRBJ2-1; possibly TRBD2 for D (7 bases). V lost 3 bases and J 2 bases, leaving 18 bases between the germline ends. The germline V gene encodes CDR1 SGDLS and CDR2 YYNGEE. The CDR3 spans 17 residues. The CDR3: CASSEDGGPVAYNEQFF. The CDR3 DNA sequence: TGTGCCAGCAGCGAGGACGGGGGGCCTGTAGCCTACAATGAGCAGTTCTTC.

The gene calls are TRBV24-1 and TRBJ2-5; possibly TRBD2 for D (7 bases). V gave up 2 bases and J gave up 4 bases, with 10 bases separating them. Germline V gives CDR1 KGHDR, CDR2 SFDVKD. CDR3 size: 14 residues. The chain's CDR3 is CATSDSGEGETQYF. The CDR3 nucleotides read TGTGCCACCAGTGATTCAGGGGAGGGAGAGACCCAGTACTTC.

With respect to this clonotype: The junction does not match germline at one end; this may be a read error. The chain links TRBV20-1 to TRBJ1-1; 8 positions match TRBD1. The CDR3 contains 13 residues. Per the germline V gene, CDR1 is DFQATT and CDR2 is SNEGSKA (reference sequence). CDR3 loop: CSARAGTGTEVFF. In nucleotides, the CDR3 is TGCAGTGCTCGGGCCGGGACAGGTACTGAAGTTTTCTTT.

CDR3 coding DNA: TGTGCCAGCAGTCCTGGGGCCGCCGGGGCCAACGTCCTGACTTTC. Amino acid sequence: CASSPGAAGANVLTF. The chain links TRBV5-4 to TRBJ2-6; maybe TRBD1 (5 bases). This CDR3 comprises 15 residues. Trimming removed 5 bases from V and 4 bases from J, with 13 bases in between. Germline CDR1 SGHNT, CDR2 YYREEE (reference sequence). The variable domain in full, with the rest retrieved from reference TRBV5-4 and TRBJ2-6, is ETGVTQSPTHLIKTRGQQVTLRCSSQSGHNTVSWYQQALGQGPQFIFQYYREEENGRGNFPPRFSGLQFPNYSSELNVNALELDDSALYLCASSPGAAGANVLTFGAGSRLTVL.

The gene calls are TRBV30 and TRBJ1-2; D is possibly TRBD1 (6 bases). The CDR3 runs 14 residues. Trimming stripped 3 bases from V and 4 bases from J, with 15 bases between. Germline CDR1 GTSNPN, CDR2 SVGIG (reference sequence). The CDR3 loop reads CAWSQGGGGYGYTF. CDR3 DNA sequence: TGTGCCTGGAGCCAGGGAGGGGGAGGCTATGGCTACACCTTC.

The gene calls are TRBV9 and TRBJ2-1; D perhaps matches TRBD2 (6 bases). The CDR3 extends over 13 amino acids. Germline CDR1 is SGDLS and CDR2 is YYNGEE. V gave up 4 bases and J gave up 6 bases, with 11 bases separating them. As DNA, the CDR3 is TGTGCCAGCAGCCCCCGACTAGGCAATGAGCAGTTCTTC. This gives the protein CASSPRLGNEQFF.

The rearrangement joins TRBV20-1 to TRBJ1-5, with 9 nucleotides matching TRBD1. The CDR3 length is 15 residues. The V and J ends lost 5 bases and 3 bases, in that order; junction bases with no gene match: 8. The germline CDR1 and CDR2 sequences are DFQATT and SNEGSKA (reference sequence). CDR3 in DNA: TGCAGTGCTCCAAGAGACAGGGGGGCCAATCAGCCCCAGCATTTT. Protein product: CSAPRDRGANQPQHF.

Only one count was recorded for this clonotype. The chain recombines TRBV11-2 with TRBJ1-1, with D unclear. Germline V gene sequence: CDR1 SGHAT, CDR2 FQNNGV. V was pared by 8 bases and J by 0 bases, with 10 bases between. The CDR3 has 13 amino acids. CDR3 amino acids: CASRDTVNTEAFF. The CDR3, as DNA: TGTGCCAGCCGCGACACGGTGAACACTGAAGCTTTCTTT.

The chain recombines TRBV20-1 with TRBJ1-1, with D hard to call. Trimming removed 6 bases from V and 7 bases from J, with 15 bases in between. Looked up from germline, CDR1 is DFQATT and CDR2 is SNEGSKA (reference sequence). The CDR3 spans 12 residues. CDR3 amino acids: CSAGDGSLEAFF. In nucleotides, the CDR3 is TGCAGTGCAGGAGACGGATCCCTTGAAGCTTTCTTT.

The chain's CDR3 is CSVDRGQRYGYTF. CDR3 in DNA: TGCAGCGTTGATCGGGGACAGCGATATGGCTACACCTTC. The J gene is TRBJ1-2, the V gene TRBV29-1; 7 positions agree with TRBD1. J was trimmed by 5 bases and V by 3 bases; bases with no gene match: 6. CDR1 is SQVTM and CDR2 is ANQGSEA in the germline V gene. This CDR3 spans 13 amino acids.

The chain combines TRBV12-3 or TRBV12-4 with TRBJ1-5, with D possibly matching TRBD1 (5 bases). This CDR3 comprises 13 residues. The ends were cut back, 4 bases at V and 5 bases at J, with 9 bases in the middle. CDR3 bases: TGTGCCAGCAGTTGGGGGACGTATCAGCCCCAGCATTTT. This translates into CASSWGTYQPQHF.

V usage is TRBV20-1 and J usage is TRBJ1-1, with D possibly matching TRBD1 (5 bases). The germline gives CDR1 DFQATT, CDR2 SNEGSKA (reference sequence). Trimming shortened V by 2 bases and J by 1 base, and 8 bases separated the two germline ends. The CDR3 consists of 13 residues. As DNA, the CDR3 is TGCAGTGCTAGAACAGGCGAGAACACTGAAGCTTTCTTT. This sequence encodes CSARTGENTEAFF.

This chain links TRBV27 with TRBJ1-1; D unresolved. The CDR3 contains 15 residues. CDR1 is MNHEY and CDR2 is SMNVEV in the germline V gene (reference sequence). The V end lost 3 bases, the J end lost 0 bases, and 11 bases lay between the germline ends. The chain's CDR3 is CASSFFANMNTEAFF. The CDR3 region has the DNA TGTGCCAGCAGTTTTTTTGCGAACATGAACACTGAAGCTTTCTTT.

The rearrangement links TRBV27 to TRBJ1-1, with D perhaps TRBD1 (6 bases). V shed 0 bases and J shed 5 bases, with 13 bases lying between them. The CDR3 is 15 amino acids. The germline gives CDR1 MNHEY, CDR2 SMNVEV (reference sequence). The CDR3 loop reads CASSLSGQGQTEAFF. DNA of the CDR3: TGTGCCAGCAGTTTATCAGGGCAGGGGCAGACTGAAGCTTTCTTT.

The V call is TRBV7-3, the J call TRBJ2-6; 8 nucleotides match TRBD2. Germline CDR1 and CDR2: SGHTA and FQGTGA. J lost 0 bases, V lost 9 bases, and 7 bases had no gene match. The CDR3 sequence is 16 residues long. The CDR3, as DNA: TGTGCCAGTACCGGGACTAGTCACTCTGGGGCCAACGTCCTGACTTTC. As protein: CASTGTSHSGANVLTF.

The V and J genes are TRBV4-1 and TRBJ1-2, with D perhaps matching TRBD1 (5 bases). Looked up from germline, CDR1 is MGHRA and CDR2 is YSYEKL. The V and J ends lost 1 base and 5 bases respectively, with 8 bases between them. This CDR3 region has 13 residues. CDR3 sequence (DNA): TGCGCCAGCAGCCAAGGGACAAATTATGGCTACACCTTC. Translation: CASSQGTNYGYTF.

V gene TRBV7-9 combines with J gene TRBJ2-7; 8 positions agree with TRBD2. The CDR3 totals 14 residues. Trimming removed 7 bases from V and 3 bases from J; junction bases left unmatched: 8. Germline V lookup: CDR1 SEHNR, CDR2 FQNEAQ (reference sequence). CDR3: CASTPPGGGYEQYF. DNA for the CDR3: TGTGCCAGCACCCCTCCGGGGGGGGGCTACGAGCAGTACTTC.

V gene TRBV25-1 combines with J gene TRBJ2-5; D is unresolved. The CDR3 covers 14 residues. V was pared by 4 bases and J by 4 bases, with 13 bases between. Germline loops: CDR1 MGHDK, CDR2 SYGVNS. The CDR3 loop is CASSVGRVIETQYF. Written as DNA, the CDR3 is TGTGCCAGCAGTGTTGGACGGGTTATAGAGACCCAGTACTTC. The full variable domain, in which reference TRBV25-1 and TRBJ2-5 provide the parts outside the CDR3, is EADIYQTPRYLVIGTGKKITLECSQTMGHDKMYWYQQDPGMELHLIHYSYGVNSTEKGDLSSESTVSRIRTEHFPLTLESARPSHTSQYLCASSVGRVIETQYFGPGTRLLVL.

The genes are TRBV4-1 and TRBJ2-1; 8 bases align to TRBD2. The CDR3 has 17 amino acids. Germline trimming cut 0 bases from V and 7 bases from J; bases unmatched to any gene: 11. Germline values: CDR1 MGHRA, CDR2 YSYEKL. In DNA, the CDR3 is TGCGCCAGCAGCCAAGATGGAGTGACTAGCGAGGCTAATGAGCAGTTCTTC. It codes for CASSQDGVTSEANEQFF.

This rearrangement joins TRBV7-2 to TRBJ2-5; 15 nucleotides align to TRBD2. Germline V CDR1 and CDR2: SGHTA, FQGNSA. This CDR3 region has 14 residues. Unmatched junction bases numbered 5, after V lost 10 bases and J lost 5 bases. The CDR3 sequence: CATGLAGGRETQYF. CDR3 in DNA: TGTGCCACCGGACTAGCGGGGGGGCGTGAGACCCAGTACTTC.

The chain couples TRBV7-2 to TRBJ2-7; 8 bases are shared with TRBD2. CDR1 and CDR2 (germline): SGHTA, FQGNSA. The CDR3 is 16 residues long. V lost 3 bases to trimming and J lost 2 bases; unmatched junction nucleotides: 9. This CDR3 reads CASSLLSGSSAYEQYF. The DNA for the CDR3 is TGTGCCAGCAGCTTGCTCAGCGGGAGTTCAGCCTACGAGCAGTACTTC.

V usage is TRBV6-2 or TRBV6-3 and J usage is TRBJ2-3; D is possibly TRBD2 (9 bases). Germline loops: CDR1 MNHEY, CDR2 SVGEGT. This CDR3 region has 15 residues. V lost 7 bases, J lost 5 bases, and 19 bases lay in between. CDR3 bases: TGTGCCAGCACGGGGACAGGACTAGCGAAAGATACGCAGTATTTT. It translates to CASTGTGLAKDTQYF.

This chain uses TRBV4-1 with TRBJ1-2; perhaps TRBD1 as D (5 bases). Germline V gives CDR1 MGHRA, CDR2 YSYEKL. Trimming removed 5 bases from V and 8 bases from J, with 18 bases in between. The CDR3 contains 14 residues. CDR3 protein: CASSYAGRRDGYTF. Here the CDR3 DNA reads TGCGCCAGCAGCTATGCGGGACGAAGGGACGGCTACACCTTC.

This sequence joins TRBV12-5 and TRBJ2-3, with 8 bases that match TRBD1. Trimming took 6 bases from V and 6 from J; bases not matched to a gene: 11. This CDR3 is 15 amino acids long. Germline V CDR1 and CDR2: LGHNT, FRNRAP. The CDR3 here is CASGPRDRGGDTQYF. The CDR3 DNA reads as TGTGCTAGTGGCCCCCGCGACAGGGGCGGGGATACGCAGTATTTT.

V and J are TRBV20-1 and TRBJ2-1; 11 nucleotides line up with TRBD2. This CDR3 is 15 amino acids long. Trimming took 0 bases from V and 10 from J; bases not matched to a gene: 8. The germline gives CDR1 DFQATT, CDR2 SNEGSKA (reference sequence). The CDR3 sequence: CSARDGTSGELEQFF. Here the CDR3 DNA reads TGCAGTGCTAGAGATGGGACTAGCGGAGAGTTGGAGCAGTTCTTC.